Listed below are T cell receptor beta chains from one sample, sequenced in a study of regulatory T cells in long-lasting Graves disease. One entry per CDR3 protein results from TCRdb running MiXCR on the multiplex PCR reads. The table records fewer than 450,000 distinct CDR3 sequences, approximately 16% of them present only once. These data were also filed under a second study, of T cells in Graves' hyperthyroidism and ophthalmopathy.

The specimen was peripheral blood mononuclear cells (PBMCs), collected at new diagnosis, from a patient treated with antithyroid drugs. The source of these receptors is a woman between 40 and 50 years old with Graves disease. Each CDR3 is given with its conserved first and last residue. The D gene is left open where the match is weak. Clone size appears in some rows only: once, few, many, or a class for an expanded clone.

J: TRBJ2-1
D: TRBD1
V: TRBV11-2
size: few
DNA: TGTGCCAGCAGCACCGGGACAGATGTGAATGAGCAGTTCTTC
CDR3: CASSTGTDVNEQFF

J: TRBJ2-7
D: -
V: TRBV6-1
size: -
DNA: TGTGCCAGCAGACGACGGGACGCCTCCTACGAGCAGTACTTC
CDR3: CASRRRDASYEQYF

J: TRBJ2-1
D: -
V: TRBV6-5
size: -
DNA: TGTGCCAGCAGTTACGCCTCAGTAGGTAGCGGTAACAATGAGCAGTTCTTC
CDR3: CASSYASVGSGNNEQFF

J: TRBJ1-2
D: -
V: TRBV12-3/TRBV12-4
size: many
DNA: TGTGCCAGCAGTTTCTACAACCCCCGTCCGGGGGCAGTAAATGGCTACACCTTC
CDR3: CASSFYNPRPGAVNGYTF

J: TRBJ2-2
D: -
V: TRBV9
size: -
DNA: TGTGCCAGCAGCCCCCCAGCCGGGAGTAGCGGAAACACCGGGGAGCTGTTTTTT
CDR3: CASSPPAGSSGNTGELFF

J: TRBJ2-5
D: TRBD1
V: TRBV2
size: many
DNA: TGTGCCAGCAGTAGACAGGGCCGGGGAGAGACCCAGTACTTC
CDR3: CASSRQGRGETQYF

J: TRBJ2-7
D: -
V: TRBV14
size: many
DNA: TGTGCCAGCAGCCAAGTACAGGGCACCTACGAGCAGTACTTC
CDR3: CASSQVQGTYEQYF

J: TRBJ2-6
D: TRBD1
V: TRBV13
size: few
DNA: TGTGCCAGCAGCAACCGGACAGGGACGAGCCTGACTTTC
CDR3: CASSNRTGTSLTF

J: TRBJ1-2
D: -
V: TRBV27
size: many
DNA: TGTGCCAGCAGTTTAACAGCCACCCACGGGATCTATGGCTACACCTTC
CDR3: CASSLTATHGIYGYTF

J: TRBJ2-1
D: -
V: TRBV11-2
size: many
DNA: TGTGCCAGCATCGAGACGGAGAGCTCCTACAATGAGCAGTTCTTC
CDR3: CASIETESSYNEQFF

J: TRBJ1-5
D: TRBD1
V: TRBV20-1
size: few
DNA: TGCAGTGCTAGGGGCCAAGACAGGGGGGGGAGGTCCCAGCATTTT
CDR3: CSARGQDRGGRSQHF

J: TRBJ2-3
D: TRBD1
V: TRBV30
size: many
DNA: TGTGCCTGGGAGGGGGCGACCCCAGATACGCAGTATTTT
CDR3: CAWEGATPDTQYF

J: TRBJ2-1
D: -
V: TRBV20-1
size: few
DNA: TGCAGTGCTAGCTCCCCAAGGCGGAGTTCCTACAATGAGCAGTTCTTC
CDR3: CSASSPRRSSYNEQFF

J: TRBJ2-7
D: TRBD1
V: TRBV27
size: -
DNA: TGTGCCAGCAGTTTAGGACAGGGATTTAAAACCTACGAGCAGTACTTC
CDR3: CASSLGQGFKTYEQYF

J: TRBJ2-7
D: -
V: TRBV5-1
size: few
DNA: TGCGCCAGCAGCTTGGGGCGGGCCAGAACGGGAGAGCAGTACTTC
CDR3: CASSLGRARTGEQYF

J: TRBJ1-6
D: -
V: TRBV6-1
size: few
DNA: TGTGCCAGCAGTGAATACAGGGATAATTCACCCCTCCACTTT
CDR3: CASSEYRDNSPLHF

J: TRBJ2-1
D: TRBD1
V: TRBV7-2
size: -
DNA: TGTGCCAGCAGCCGGGACAGGGCTTACAATGAGCAGTTCTTC
CDR3: CASSRDRAYNEQFF

J: TRBJ2-1
D: -
V: TRBV20-1
size: -
DNA: TGCAGTGCTGAGGTGGATGAGCAGTTCTTC
CDR3: CSAEVDEQFF

J: TRBJ2-7
D: -
V: TRBV4-1
size: -
DNA: TGCGCCAGCAGCCAAGGGCCGGGACGGAACTACGAGCAGTACTTC
CDR3: CASSQGPGRNYEQYF

J: TRBJ1-5
D: -
V: TRBV7-2
size: many
DNA: TGTGCCAGCAGCTCGGGGCCCAACCAGCCCCAGCATTTT
CDR3: CASSSGPNQPQHF

J: TRBJ2-1
D: TRBD2
V: TRBV20-1
size: many
DNA: TGCAGTGCTAGCCTAGCGGGAGGAGCCTACAATGAGCAGTTCTTC
CDR3: CSASLAGGAYNEQFF

J: TRBJ2-5
D: -
V: TRBV20-1
size: few
DNA: TGCAGTGCTAGATCCGAAGGGTATGCGGTGTTTTTCGAGACCCAGTACTTC
CDR3: CSARSEGYAVFFETQYF

J: TRBJ2-2
D: -
V: TRBV19
size: -
DNA: TGTGCCAGTAGACCCGGGACTCACACCGGGGAGCTGTTTTTT
CDR3: CASRPGTHTGELFF

J: TRBJ2-3
D: -
V: TRBV6-2/TRBV6-3
size: -
DNA: TGTGCCAGCAGTTACACGGGACTGGGGAGCACAGATACGCAGTATTTT
CDR3: CASSYTGLGSTDTQYF

J: TRBJ2-7
D: -
V: TRBV2
size: many
DNA: TGTGCCAGCGGGGCGGGGGCCGGCTACGAGCAGTACTTC
CDR3: CASGAGAGYEQYF

J: TRBJ1-5
D: -
V: TRBV30
size: many
DNA: TGTGCCTGGAGCGAGACAGTATTATATAGCAATCAGCCCCAGCATTTT
CDR3: CAWSETVLYSNQPQHF

J: TRBJ2-7
D: TRBD1
V: TRBV6-4
size: -
DNA: TGTGCCAGCAGTGAATCGGTTGGGACAGGGTCCTACGAGCAGTACTTC
CDR3: CASSESVGTGSYEQYF

J: TRBJ1-5
D: TRBD1
V: TRBV5-6
size: few
DNA: TGTGCCAGCCAAAAGGACAGGGGCAATCAGCCCCAGCATTTT
CDR3: CASQKDRGNQPQHF

J: TRBJ1-5
D: TRBD1
V: TRBV12-3/TRBV12-4
size: -
DNA: TGTGCCAGCACCAGGGGGAGCAATCAGCCCCAGCATTTT
CDR3: CASTRGSNQPQHF

J: TRBJ1-2
D: -
V: TRBV6-1
size: many
DNA: TGTGCCAGCGGTAAGCCAGGGTCCCCTTATGGCTACACCTTC
CDR3: CASGKPGSPYGYTF

J: TRBJ1-3
D: TRBD1
V: TRBV28
size: few
DNA: TGTGCCACCGCTCCCGGGACAGGGAGAAACACCATATATTTT
CDR3: CATAPGTGRNTIYF

J: TRBJ2-7
D: -
V: TRBV28
size: many
DNA: TGTGCCAGCAGTTTCGAGGCTGGCGAGCAGTACTTC
CDR3: CASSFEAGEQYF

J: TRBJ2-1
D: -
V: TRBV5-1
size: many
DNA: TGCGCCAGCAGCCAAGGACTCCGCAATGAGCAGTTCTTC
CDR3: CASSQGLRNEQFF

J: TRBJ1-6
D: TRBD1
V: TRBV12-3/TRBV12-4
size: once
DNA: TGTGCCAGCAGCCGCCGACCGGGACAGGGGAATTCACCCCTCCACTTT
CDR3: CASSRRPGQGNSPLHF

J: TRBJ1-4
D: -
V: TRBV2
size: -
DNA: TGTGCCAGCAGTGACGGGGCGGGACCTAATGAAAAACTGTTTTTT
CDR3: CASSDGAGPNEKLFF

J: TRBJ1-4
D: -
V: TRBV28
size: many
DNA: TGTGCCAGCATCCAACAGGGTCCTAATGAAAAACTGTTTTTT
CDR3: CASIQQGPNEKLFF

J: TRBJ1-4
D: -
V: TRBV20-1
size: few
DNA: TGCAGTGCCAGACAGGTTAATGAAAAACTGTTTTTT
CDR3: CSARQVNEKLFF